The present TCR beta chain was sequenced within a study of CD8 T cells in ankylosing spondylitis (TCRdb year 2017). About the full investigation: The study profiled T cell receptor beta repertoires in healthy donors and ankylosing spondylitis patients to find disease-linked TCR variants. In total, the full study cohort was made up of about 99 healthy donors and some 26 ankylosing spondylitis patients. Peripheral blood samples were taken, and synovial fluid was additionally collected from ankylosing spondylitis patients. Results the study describes overall, beyond this receptor: Significant enrichment of the disease-linked clones was reported in matched synovial fluid samples from ankylosing spondylitis patients. A TCR beta motif of 7 or 8 highly homologous amino acid variants appeared characteristic of blood from ankylosing spondylitis patients. Some TCR beta motif variants had previously been reported in synovial fluid and blood of reactive arthritis patients, which suggested common disease-initiation mechanisms. In peripheral blood, the disease-linked clones were found at relatively low frequencies and had a CD8+ phenotype.

Note on this clonotype: Its antigen target is currently unknown. The input lacks base qualities; no much larger clone sits a single base away.

The data were produced on an Illumina HiSeq 2500. Quantitative 5'-RACE with molecular barcodes was used to prepare TCR beta libraries. The authors processed their data as follows. A new computational method based on a probabilistic model of VDJ rearrangement was used to identify disease-linked TCR variants. TCRdb cleaned the public reads at Q25 with fastp, built clones with MiXCR and kept in-frame beta chains. One record per CDR3 amino acid sequence lists the most common genes and DNA. The V and J calls follow TCRdb's processing rather than the paper's. Across this sample there are about 200,000 distinct CDR3 sequences, with about 7% seen only once. Jointly, the top ten make up 14% of the sample. Trimming costs V 2 bases and J 6 bases, and their ends lie 24 bases apart. Sequences SGDLS (CDR1) and YYNGEE (CDR2) are obtained from the germline V gene. Spanning cysteine to phenylalanine, the CDR3 consists of 18 amino acids. The sequence is cut down to CDR3 DNA, 54 bases in frame from base 1.

This clonotype was sampled from a male donor with ankylosing spondylitis. The sample taken for sequencing was blood, either unsorted or a sorted T cell fraction (not recorded which). The rearranged chain carries TRBV9 and TRBJ2-1; no D gene can be assigned with confidence. The CDR3 protein sequence reads: CASSVAAHSPGTGNEQFF. In nucleotides, the sequence is TGTGCCAGCAGCGTCGCCGCTCATAGTCCCGGCACCGGCAATGAGCAGTTCTTC.